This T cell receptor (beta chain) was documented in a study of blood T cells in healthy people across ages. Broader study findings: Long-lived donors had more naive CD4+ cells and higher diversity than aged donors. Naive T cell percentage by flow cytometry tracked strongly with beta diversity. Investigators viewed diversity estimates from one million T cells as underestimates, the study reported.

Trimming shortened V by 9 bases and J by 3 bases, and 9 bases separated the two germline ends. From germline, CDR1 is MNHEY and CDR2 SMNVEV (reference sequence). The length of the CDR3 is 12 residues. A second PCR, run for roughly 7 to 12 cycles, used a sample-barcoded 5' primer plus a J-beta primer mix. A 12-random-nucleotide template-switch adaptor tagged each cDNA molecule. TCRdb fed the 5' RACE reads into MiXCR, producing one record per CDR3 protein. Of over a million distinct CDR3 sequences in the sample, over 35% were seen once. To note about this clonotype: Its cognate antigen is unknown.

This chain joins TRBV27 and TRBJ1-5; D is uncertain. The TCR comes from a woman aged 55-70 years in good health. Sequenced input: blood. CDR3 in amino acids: CARDGYNQPQHF. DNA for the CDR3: TGTGCCAGGGACGGATACAATCAGCCCCAGCATTTT.